This entry describes one TCR beta chain. Its specificity is unknown. The sample is drawn from a study of cytomegalovirus exposure and HLA in healthy donors. General study points: Presence/absence comparisons presumed near-even sequencing depth among donors.

The PCR employed 60 Vbeta primers together with 13 Jbeta primers. TCRdb's table, derived via immunoSEQ multiplex PCR, lists solely in-frame clones and lacks some. Here the sample spans about 94,000 clones, approximately 75% being singletons. The material sequenced was PBMCs. This TCR was recovered from a middle-aged woman in good health and CMV-seronegative.

CDR3: CASSLGVGGNGYTF. In DNA, the CDR3 is TGTGCCAGCAGTTTAGGAGTCGGCGGGAATGGCTACACCTTC. The V gene is TRBV27, the J gene TRBJ1-2; D is ambiguous. Trimming shortened V by 2 bases and J by 6 bases, and 13 bases separated the two germline ends. From germline, CDR1 is MNHEY and CDR2 SMNVEV (reference sequence). The CDR3 spans 14 residues.